Listed here are 18 T cell receptor beta chains from one sample, sequenced in a study of blood T cell repertoires in COVID-19. Using immunoSEQ multiplex PCR, the repertoire was profiled, and TCRdb retains in-frame clones only, with some absent. The data hold 150,000 or so clones, with roughly 90% observed a single time. Sequenced: PBMCs or T cells enriched from blood (not recorded which). These receptors originate from a woman between 45 and 65 years old who had recovered from COVID-19.

The rearrangement uses TRBV11-2 and TRBJ2-5; no reliable D call. The V end lost 0 bases, the J end lost 5 bases, and 7 bases lay between the germline ends. Per germline, CDR1 SGHAT and CDR2 FQNNGV. This CDR3 has 13 amino acids. The CDR3 protein is CASSLDPLETQYF. In DNA form, the CDR3 reads TGTGCCAGCAGCTTAGATCCCCTGGAGACCCAGTACTTC.

The chain links TRBV4-1 to TRBJ1-5, with TRBD1 matching over 8 bases. This CDR3 has 17 amino acids. CDR1 and CDR2 from the germline V gene are MGHRA and YSYEKL. The V and J ends lost 4 bases and 0 bases, in that order; junction bases with no gene match: 8. The CDR3 loop reads CASSLFAGGDSNQPQHF. The CDR3 coding sequence is TGCGCCAGCAGCCTATTCGCAGGGGGCGATAGCAATCAGCCCCAGCATTTT.

The CDR3 DNA is TGCAGCGTTGAATGGGGGACTTACACCTTC. The encoded protein is CSVEWGTYTF. The V and J genes are TRBV29-1 and TRBJ1-2, with D maybe TRBD1 (5 bases). The ends were cut back, 2 bases at V and 11 bases at J, with 9 bases in the middle. This CDR3 is 10 amino acids long. Germline values: CDR1 SQVTM, CDR2 ANQGSEA. Based on the CDR3 plus reference TRBV29-1 and TRBJ1-2, the full variable domain is SAVISQKPSRDICQRGTSLTIQCQVDSQVTMMFWYRQQPGQSLTLIATANQGSEATYESGFVIDKFPISRPNLTFSTLTVSNMSPEDSSIYLCSVEWGTYTFGSGTRLTVV.

This rearrangement joins TRBV6-5 to TRBJ2-3; the D gene is possibly TRBD1 (7 bases). With 8 bases removed from V and 5 bases from J, the gap between germline ends came to 17 bases. The CDR3 has 14 amino acids. Per the germline V gene, CDR1 is MNHEY and CDR2 is SVGAGI. The CDR3 DNA is TGTGCCAGCGCCTGGAGGGGGCGGATAGATACGCAGTATTTT. Protein: CASAWRGRIDTQYF.

V and J are TRBV2 and TRBJ2-3, with a tentative D call TRBD1 (6 bases). V was shortened by 7 bases and J by 4 bases, with 12 bases between the two germline ends. This CDR3 is 13 amino acids long. Germline V CDR1 and CDR2: SNHLY, FYNNEI. The CDR3 region is CASKDRSPDTQYF. DNA for the CDR3: TGTGCCAGCAAGGACAGATCCCCAGATACGCAGTATTTT. The entire variable domain, with the rest obtained from reference TRBV2 and TRBJ2-3, is as follows: EPEVTQTPSHQVTQMGQEVILRCVPISNHLYFYWYRQILGQKVEFLVSFYNNEISEKSEIFDDQFSVERPDGSNFTLKIRSTKLEDSAMYFCASKDRSPDTQYFGPGTRLTVL.

This clone was picked up a small number of times. The chain employs TRBV15 and TRBJ1-4; TRBD1 is a possible D gene (6 bases). Per germline, CDR1 LNHNV and CDR2 YYDKDF (reference sequence). Trimming took off 1 base at V and 3 bases at J, with 15 bases between the two ends. CDR3 size: 17 residues. The CDR3 is CATSRGGGGAANEKLFF. The DNA for the CDR3 is TGTGCCACCAGCAGAGGGGGCGGGGGCGCAGCTAATGAAAAACTGTTTTTT. Supplemented by reference TRBV15 and TRBJ1-4, the full variable domain reads DAMVIQNPRYQVTQFGKPVTLSCSQTLNHNVMYWYQQKSSQAPKLLFHYYDKDFNNEADTPDNFQSRRPNTSFCFLDIRSPGLGDTAMYLCATSRGGGGAANEKLFFGSGTQLSVL.

This clone was picked up one time. Distinct nucleotide sequences in the sample also encode this CDR3. The chain recombines TRBV5-6 with TRBJ1-3, with TRBD1 identical over 8 bases. V lost 4 bases and J lost 2; bases outside the gene matches: 2. CDR3 length equals 14 residues. CDR1 and CDR2 (germline): SGHDT, YYEEEE. CDR3: CASSLQGAGNTIYF. CDR3 coding DNA: TGTGCCAGCAGCCTACAGGGGGCTGGAAACACCATATATTTT.

The CDR3 DNA follows: TGTGCCTGGAGTCAGGGATCCAGCAATCAGCCCCAGCATTTT. It yields the protein CAWSQGSSNQPQHF. The chain joins TRBV30 to TRBJ1-5; TRBD1 might be the D (5 bases). The germline gives CDR1 GTSNPN, CDR2 SVGIG (reference sequence). CDR3 size: 14 residues. Trimming left V 2 bases short and J 1 base short, with 9 bases between.

The V call is TRBV7-9, the J call TRBJ1-2; D unclear. The CDR3 runs 14 residues. Per germline, CDR1 SEHNR and CDR2 FQNEAQ (reference sequence). Trimming shortened V by 0 bases and J by 6 bases, and 11 bases separated the two germline ends. CDR3 loop: CASSLARARDGYTF. The CDR3 nucleotides are TGTGCCAGCAGCTTAGCTCGGGCGAGGGATGGCTACACCTTC. Drawing the rest from reference TRBV7-9 and TRBJ1-2, the complete variable domain is DTGVSQNPRHKITKRGQNVTFRCDPISEHNRLYWYRQTLGQGPEFLTYFQNEAQLEKSRLLSDRFSAERPKGSFSTLEIQRTEQGDSAMYLCASSLARARDGYTFGSGTRLTVV.

This clone was picked up one time. V usage is TRBV3-1 (or the pseudogene TRBV3-2) and J usage is TRBJ1-1, with unresolved D. CDR3 length: 15 amino acids. V gave up 9 bases and J gave up 7 bases, with 24 bases separating them. Germline V CDR1 and CDR2: LGHDT, YNNKEL (reference sequence). CDR3 sequence reads: CASLPRGPKRLEAFF. In DNA, the CDR3 is TGTGCCAGTCTCCCCCGAGGTCCCAAACGACTTGAAGCTTTCTTT.

V usage is TRBV5-1 and J usage is TRBJ2-1; no firm D call. Trimming took off 0 bases at V and 0 bases at J, with 10 bases between the two ends. The CDR3 contains 16 residues. Looked up from germline, CDR1 is SGHRS and CDR2 is YFSETQ. The CDR3 reads CASSLDPRSSYNEQFF. DNA for the CDR3: TGCGCCAGCAGCTTGGACCCGAGGAGCTCCTACAATGAGCAGTTCTTC.

The chain couples TRBV3-1 (or the pseudogene TRBV3-2) to TRBJ2-2; maybe TRBD1 (5 bases). CDR3 length equals 15 residues. Germline assignment: CDR1 LGHDT and CDR2 YNNKEL (reference sequence). Trimming cost V 1 base and J 2 bases, with 8 bases left between them. The CDR3 loop reads CASSQGTSNTGELFF. CDR3 nucleotide sequence: TGTGCCAGCAGCCAAGGGACATCCAACACCGGGGAGCTGTTTTTT.

The rearrangement links TRBV12-3 or TRBV12-4 to TRBJ2-4; D uncertain. This CDR3 spans 13 amino acids. V was cut by 6 bases and J by 1 base, with 7 bases left in between. CDR3: CASSMFAKNIQYF. The CDR3 DNA follows: TGTGCCAGCAGCATGTTTGCCAAAAACATTCAGTACTTC.

The chain carries TRBV4-1 and TRBJ2-5; a weak D match, TRBD2 (7 bases). CDR3 length: 17 residues. Trimming removed 1 base at V and 2 bases at J, with 17 bases between. Germline V gene sequence: CDR1 MGHRA, CDR2 YSYEKL. The CDR3 protein is CASSQAPGAGAQETQYF. In DNA form, the CDR3 reads TGCGCCAGCAGCCAAGCCCCCGGTGCGGGGGCACAAGAGACCCAGTACTTC.

V gene TRBV9 combines with J gene TRBJ1-4, with D possibly being TRBD1 (5 bases). This CDR3 contains 14 residues. V was cut by 0 bases and J by 7 bases, with 10 bases left in between. Per germline, CDR1 SGDLS and CDR2 YYNGEE. CDR3 region: CASSVGGVGEKLFF. The CDR3 bases are TGTGCCAGCAGCGTAGGGGGGGTTGGTGAAAAACTGTTTTTT.

CDR3 region: CASSLAYSTDTQYF. CDR3 nucleotides: TGCGCCAGCAGCTTAGCATATAGCACAGATACGCAGTATTTT. The V gene is TRBV5-1, the J gene TRBJ2-3; D not certain. The CDR3 loop spans 14 amino acids. Looked up from germline, CDR1 is SGHRS and CDR2 is YFSETQ. V lost 2 bases, J lost 0 bases, and 7 bases lay in between.

The V gene is TRBV15, the J gene TRBJ2-7; TRBD1 matches 10 bases. This CDR3 comprises 16 residues. Germline loops: CDR1 LNHNV, CDR2 YYDKDF (reference sequence). Germline trimming cut 1 base from V and 2 bases from J; bases unmatched to any gene: 5. The CDR3 region is CATSRARTGGAYEQYF. CDR3 nucleotide sequence: TGTGCCACCAGCAGAGCCCGGACAGGGGGGGCCTACGAGCAGTACTTC.

This chain uses TRBV12-3 or TRBV12-4 with TRBJ1-1, with TRBD1 as a possible D gene (6 bases). V was pared by 5 bases and J by 5 bases, with 12 bases between. The CDR3 has 13 amino acids. CDR3 protein: CASSPLRGTEAFF. The CDR3 DNA sequence: TGTGCCAGCAGTCCCCTCAGGGGTACTGAAGCTTTCTTT.